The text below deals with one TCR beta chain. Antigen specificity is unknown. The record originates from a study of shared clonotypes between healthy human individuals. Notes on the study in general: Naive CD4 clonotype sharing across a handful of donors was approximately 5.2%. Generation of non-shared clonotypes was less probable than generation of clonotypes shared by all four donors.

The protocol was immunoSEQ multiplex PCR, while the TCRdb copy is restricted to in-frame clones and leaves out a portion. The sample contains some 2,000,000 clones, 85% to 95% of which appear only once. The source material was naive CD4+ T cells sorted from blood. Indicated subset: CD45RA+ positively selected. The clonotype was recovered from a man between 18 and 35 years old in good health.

This CDR3 reads CSGDRGRNEQFF. CDR3 DNA: TGCAGCGGAGACAGGGGGCGGAATGAGCAGTTCTTC. The J gene is TRBJ2-1, the V gene TRBV29-1, with 10 bases fitting TRBD1. J gave up 7 bases and V 7 bases, and 4 bases lay outside the gene matches. Looked up from germline, CDR1 is SQVTM and CDR2 is ANQGSEA. This CDR3 is built from 12 residues.